In this sample, the clone carrying this T cell receptor (beta chain) turned up once. The data were obtained in a study of blood T cell repertoires in COVID-19. Overall study context: The United States, Italy and Spain were the sources of the acute and convalescent COVID-19 samples. From T cells, B-cell-depleted T cells, or PBMCs came the material, which was cDNA or gDNA.

This table comes from immunoSEQ multiplex PCR, and its TCRdb copy is limited to in-frame clones, with some not included. The data show a few hundred thousand clones, 86% seen once. The CDR3 spans 18 residues. Germline CDR1 LGHNA, CDR2 YNFKEQ. V lost 0 bases, J lost 5 bases, and 10 bases stayed unmatched. The chain carries TRBV4-2 and TRBJ2-1; 10 nucleotides align to TRBD2. This TCR came from a woman aged 45-65 years with acute or convalescent COVID-19. The sample consisted of peripheral blood. CDR3 region: CASSQEGGTSVFHNEQFF. DNA for the CDR3: TGTGCCAGCAGCCAAGAGGGGGGGACTAGCGTTTTCCACAATGAGCAGTTCTTC.